This entry lists 8 T cell receptor beta chains sequenced from one sample in a study of cytomegalovirus exposure and HLA in healthy donors. The PCR employed 60 Vbeta primers together with 13 Jbeta primers. Method: immunoSEQ multiplex PCR; TCRdb's copy keeps in-frame clones and lacks some. The data contain 100,000 to 150,000 clones, around 77% of them singletons. Sequencing used PBMCs. Receptors originate from a woman aged 45-65 years in good health and CMV-seronegative.

The chain links TRBV19 to TRBJ1-1; maybe TRBD1 (5 bases). Germline CDR1 reads LNHDA; CDR2 reads SQIVND (reference sequence). Trimming shortened V by 3 bases and J by 0 bases, and 8 bases separated the two germline ends. This CDR3 is built from 14 residues. The DNA of the CDR3 is TGTGCCAGTAGTATGACAGCTTTGAACACTGAAGCTTTCTTT. This sequence encodes CASSMTALNTEAFF.

This clone occurred once. One end of the junction fails to match germline, which may point to a read error. The rearrangement uses TRBV7-7 and TRBJ2-7; 14 nucleotides line up with TRBD2. Per germline, CDR1 SSHAT and CDR2 FNYEAQ (reference sequence). The CDR3 has 14 amino acids. The CDR3 DNA reads as TGTGCTAGCAGCCCTGGACTAGCGGGAGGCGAGCAGTACTTC. It yields the protein CASSPGLAGGEQYF.

The chain combines TRBV7-9 with TRBJ1-1, with 12 bases that match TRBD1. The germline V gene has CDR1 SEHNR and CDR2 FQNEAQ (reference sequence). J was trimmed by 1 base and V by 6 bases; bases with no gene match: 15. The CDR3 is made up of 19 amino acids. The CDR3 here is CASSTGQGAMVGRNTEAFF. CDR3 DNA sequence: TGTGCCAGCAGTACGGGACAGGGGGCAATGGTTGGGCGGAACACTGAAGCTTTCTTT.

The V and J genes are TRBV25-1 and TRBJ2-3, with 9 nucleotides matching TRBD2. Germline lookup yields CDR1 MGHDK and CDR2 SYGVNS. The CDR3 extends over 17 amino acids. Trimming cost V 7 bases and J 6 bases; bases outside gene matches: 17. The CDR3 is CASTRAGGRAHSDTQYF. The DNA of the CDR3 is TGTGCCAGCACTAGAGCGGGCGGGAGGGCTCACAGTGATACGCAGTATTTT.

J is TRBJ1-5 and V is TRBV7-2; D possibly corresponds to TRBD1 (6 bases). From germline, CDR1 is SGHTA and CDR2 FQGNSA. V was trimmed by 4 bases and J by 5 bases, leaving 15 bases between them. This CDR3 has 15 amino acids. CDR3 bases: TGTGCCAGCAGCTCGAACAGACAGGAATATCAGCCCCAGCATTTT. This translates into CASSSNRQEYQPQHF.

The V gene is TRBV6-5, the J gene TRBJ2-1; TRBD1 matches at 9 bases. From germline, CDR1 is MNHEY and CDR2 SVGAGI. CDR3 length: 14 residues. V lost 2 bases to trimming and J lost 5 bases; unmatched junction nucleotides: 1. The CDR3 loop is CASSYRDRDNEQFF. For the CDR3, the DNA is TGTGCCAGCAGTTACCGGGACAGGGACAATGAGCAGTTCTTC.

The CDR3 nucleotides are TGTGCCAGCAGAGGGGCAGGGGATACCGGGGAGCTGTTTTTT. It yields the protein CASRGAGDTGELFF. This chain connects TRBV27 to TRBJ2-2, with D maybe TRBD1 (6 bases). This CDR3 comprises 14 residues. The germline V and J ends were trimmed by 6 bases and 5 bases, with 13 bases remaining between them. Germline V gene data show CDR1 as MNHEY and CDR2 as SMNVEV (reference sequence).

This clone was counted a single time. This chain joins TRBV5-1 and TRBJ2-6; possible D gene TRBD2, 8 bases. The CDR3 covers 17 residues. The V gene's germline CDR1 is SGHRS and CDR2 YFSETQ. V lost 4 bases to trimming and J lost 2 bases, with 16 bases between them. The CDR3 sequence is CASSREGAMAGANVLTF. The CDR3 bases are TGCGCCAGCAGCCGGGAGGGGGCCATGGCTGGGGCCAACGTCCTGACTTTC.